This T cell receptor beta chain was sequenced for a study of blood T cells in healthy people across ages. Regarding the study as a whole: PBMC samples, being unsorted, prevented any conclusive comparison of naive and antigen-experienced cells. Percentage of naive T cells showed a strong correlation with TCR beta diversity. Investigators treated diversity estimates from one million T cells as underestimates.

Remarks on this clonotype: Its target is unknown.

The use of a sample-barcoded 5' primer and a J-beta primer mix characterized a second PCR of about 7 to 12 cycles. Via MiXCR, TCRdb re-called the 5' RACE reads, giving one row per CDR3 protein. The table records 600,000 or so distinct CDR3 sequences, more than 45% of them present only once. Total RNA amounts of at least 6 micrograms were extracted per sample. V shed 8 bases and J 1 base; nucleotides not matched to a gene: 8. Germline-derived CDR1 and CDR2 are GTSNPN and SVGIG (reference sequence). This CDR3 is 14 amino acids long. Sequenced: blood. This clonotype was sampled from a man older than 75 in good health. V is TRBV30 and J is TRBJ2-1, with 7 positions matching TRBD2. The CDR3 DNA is TGTGCCAGCCTCGGGGGGATATCCTACAATGAGCAGTTCTTC. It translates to CASLGGISYNEQFF.